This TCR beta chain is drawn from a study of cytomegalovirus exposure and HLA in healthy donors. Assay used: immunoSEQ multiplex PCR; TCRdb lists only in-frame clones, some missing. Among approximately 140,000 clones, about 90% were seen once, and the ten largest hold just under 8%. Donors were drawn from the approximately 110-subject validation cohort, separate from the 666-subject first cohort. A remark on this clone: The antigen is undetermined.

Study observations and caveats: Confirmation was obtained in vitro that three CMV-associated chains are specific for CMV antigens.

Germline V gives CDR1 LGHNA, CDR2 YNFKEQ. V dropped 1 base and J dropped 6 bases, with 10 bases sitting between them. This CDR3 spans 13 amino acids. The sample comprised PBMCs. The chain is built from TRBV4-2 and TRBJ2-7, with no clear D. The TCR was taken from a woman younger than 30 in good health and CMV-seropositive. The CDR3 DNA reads TGTGCCAGCAGCCAAGCGGGTATCAGCGAGCAGTACTTC. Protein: CASSQAGISEQYF.